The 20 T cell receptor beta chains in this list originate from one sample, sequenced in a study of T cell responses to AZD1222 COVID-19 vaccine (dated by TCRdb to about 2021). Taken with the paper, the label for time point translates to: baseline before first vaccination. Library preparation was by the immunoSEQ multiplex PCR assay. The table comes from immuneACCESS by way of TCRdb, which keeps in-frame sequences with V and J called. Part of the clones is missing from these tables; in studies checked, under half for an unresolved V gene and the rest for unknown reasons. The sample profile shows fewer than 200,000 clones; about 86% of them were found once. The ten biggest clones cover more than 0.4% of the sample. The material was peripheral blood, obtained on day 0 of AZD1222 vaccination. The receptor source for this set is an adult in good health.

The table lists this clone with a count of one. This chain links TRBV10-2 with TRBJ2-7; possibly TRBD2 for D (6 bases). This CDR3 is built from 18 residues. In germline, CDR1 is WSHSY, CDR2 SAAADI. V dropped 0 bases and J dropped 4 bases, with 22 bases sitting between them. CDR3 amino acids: CASSESLMAGLVGYEQYF. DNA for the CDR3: TGCGCCAGCAGTGAGTCTCTTATGGCGGGGCTTGTAGGTTACGAGCAGTACTTC.

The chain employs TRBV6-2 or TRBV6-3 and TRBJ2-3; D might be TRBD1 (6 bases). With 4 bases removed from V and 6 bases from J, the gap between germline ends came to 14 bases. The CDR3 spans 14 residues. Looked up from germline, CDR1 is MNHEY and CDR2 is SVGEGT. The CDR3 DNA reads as TGTGCCAGCAGTTTTCTAGCAGGGGCTGATACGCAGTATTTT. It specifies CASSFLAGADTQYF.

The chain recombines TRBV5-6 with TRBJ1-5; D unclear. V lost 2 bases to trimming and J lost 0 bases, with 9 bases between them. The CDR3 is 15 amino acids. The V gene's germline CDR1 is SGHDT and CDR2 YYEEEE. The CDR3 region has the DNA TGTGCCAGCAGCTTTGCGGGGTTTAGCAATCAGCCCCAGCATTTT. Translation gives CASSFAGFSNQPQHF. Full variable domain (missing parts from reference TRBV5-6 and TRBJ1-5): DAGVTQSPTHLIKTRGQQVTLRCSPKSGHDTVSWYQQALGQGPQFIFQYYEEEERQRGNFPDRFSGHQFPNYSSELNVNALLLGDSALYLCASSFAGFSNQPQHFGDGTRLSIL.

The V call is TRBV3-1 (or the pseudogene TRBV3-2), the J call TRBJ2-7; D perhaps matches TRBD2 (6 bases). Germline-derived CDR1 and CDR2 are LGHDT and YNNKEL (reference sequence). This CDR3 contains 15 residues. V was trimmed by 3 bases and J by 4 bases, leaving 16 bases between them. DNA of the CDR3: TGTGCCAGCAGCCAGGACTACGCTGCGGCTTACGAGCAGTACTTC. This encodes CASSQDYAAAYEQYF.

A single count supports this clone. The chain's CDR3 is CASRGGQGGQPQHF. In DNA form, the CDR3 reads TGTGCCAGCAGGGGTGGACAGGGAGGTCAGCCCCAGCATTTT. The J gene is TRBJ1-5, the V gene TRBV6-5; 8 positions agree with TRBD1. V lost 6 bases and J lost 6; bases outside the gene matches: 7. The CDR3 contains 14 residues. Germline V CDR1 and CDR2: MNHEY, SVGAGI.

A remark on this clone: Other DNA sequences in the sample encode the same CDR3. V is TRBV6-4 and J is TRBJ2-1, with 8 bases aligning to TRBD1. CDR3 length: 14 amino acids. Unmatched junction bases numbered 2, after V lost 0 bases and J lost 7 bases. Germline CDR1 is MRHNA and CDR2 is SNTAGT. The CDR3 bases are TGTGCCAGCAGTGACTCTACAGGGGGGAATGAGCAGTTCTTC. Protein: CASSDSTGGNEQFF.

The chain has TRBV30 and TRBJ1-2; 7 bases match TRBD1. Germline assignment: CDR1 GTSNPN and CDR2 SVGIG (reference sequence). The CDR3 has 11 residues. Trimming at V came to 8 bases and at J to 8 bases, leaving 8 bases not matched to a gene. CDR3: CAENRGQGYTF. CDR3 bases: TGTGCCGAGAACAGGGGTCAGGGCTACACCTTC.

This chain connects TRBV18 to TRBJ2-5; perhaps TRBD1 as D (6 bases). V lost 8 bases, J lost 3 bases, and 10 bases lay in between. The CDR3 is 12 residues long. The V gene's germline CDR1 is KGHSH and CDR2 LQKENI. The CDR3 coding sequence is TGTGCCAGCCGGGACAACGAAGAGACCCAGTACTTC. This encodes CASRDNEETQYF.

The CDR3 DNA is TGTGCCAGCAGTAGGGACGCGGTGGAGACCCAGTACTTC. It translates to CASSRDAVETQYF. The chain has TRBV6-5 and TRBJ2-5; TRBD1 or TRBD2 may be the D gene (5 bases each). The germline V and J ends were trimmed by 5 bases and 5 bases, with 12 bases remaining between them. The CDR3 has 13 residues. The germline V gene has CDR1 MNHEY and CDR2 SVGAGI.

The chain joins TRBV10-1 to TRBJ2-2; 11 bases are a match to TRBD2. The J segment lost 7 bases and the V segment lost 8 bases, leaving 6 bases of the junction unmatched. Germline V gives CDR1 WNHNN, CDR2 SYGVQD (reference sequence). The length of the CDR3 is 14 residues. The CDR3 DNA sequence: TGCGCCAGCCAACTAGCGGGAGACGGCGGGGAGCTGTTTTTT. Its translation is CASQLAGDGGELFF.

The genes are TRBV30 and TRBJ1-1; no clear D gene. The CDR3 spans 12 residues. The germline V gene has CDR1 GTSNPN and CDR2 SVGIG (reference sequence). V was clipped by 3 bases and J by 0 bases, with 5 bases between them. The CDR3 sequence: CAWSGVNTEAFF. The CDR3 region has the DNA TGTGCCTGGAGCGGGGTGAACACTGAAGCTTTCTTT.

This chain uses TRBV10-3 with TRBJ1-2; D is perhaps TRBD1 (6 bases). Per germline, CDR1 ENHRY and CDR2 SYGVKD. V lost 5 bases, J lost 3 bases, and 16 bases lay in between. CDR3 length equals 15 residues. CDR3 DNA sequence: TGTGCCATCAGTCCTCCGGGACACCAGTACTATGGCTACACCTTC. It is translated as CAISPPGHQYYGYTF.

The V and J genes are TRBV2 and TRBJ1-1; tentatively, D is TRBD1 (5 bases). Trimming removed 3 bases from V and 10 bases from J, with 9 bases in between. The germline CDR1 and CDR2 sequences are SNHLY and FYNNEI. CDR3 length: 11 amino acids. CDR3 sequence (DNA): TGTGCCAGCAGTGAGCGGCAGGGAGCTTTCTTT. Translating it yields CASSERQGAFF.

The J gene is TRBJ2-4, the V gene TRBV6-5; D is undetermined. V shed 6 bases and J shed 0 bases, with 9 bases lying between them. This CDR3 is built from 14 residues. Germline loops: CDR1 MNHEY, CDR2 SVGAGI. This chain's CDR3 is CASRSREAKNIQYF. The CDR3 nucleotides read TGTGCCAGCAGAAGTAGGGAAGCCAAAAACATTCAGTACTTC.

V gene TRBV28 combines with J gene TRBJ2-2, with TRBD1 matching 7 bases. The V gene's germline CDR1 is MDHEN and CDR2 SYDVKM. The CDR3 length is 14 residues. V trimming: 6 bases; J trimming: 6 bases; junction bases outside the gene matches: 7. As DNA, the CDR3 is TGTGCCAGCAGAGATCCCCAGGGGGCCGGGGAGCTGTTTTTT. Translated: CASRDPQGAGELFF. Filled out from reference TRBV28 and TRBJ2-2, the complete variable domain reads DVKVTQSSRYLVKRTGEKVFLECVQDMDHENMFWYRQDPGLGLRLIYFSYDVKMKEKGDIPEGYSVSREKKERFSLILESASTNQTSMYLCASRDPQGAGELFFGEGSRLTVL.

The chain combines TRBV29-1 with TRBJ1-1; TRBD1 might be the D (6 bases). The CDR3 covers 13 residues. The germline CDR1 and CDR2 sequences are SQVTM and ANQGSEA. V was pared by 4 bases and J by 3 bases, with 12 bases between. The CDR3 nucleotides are TGCAGCGTTGTTGGCAGGGGTCACACTGAAGCTTTCTTT. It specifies CSVVGRGHTEAFF.

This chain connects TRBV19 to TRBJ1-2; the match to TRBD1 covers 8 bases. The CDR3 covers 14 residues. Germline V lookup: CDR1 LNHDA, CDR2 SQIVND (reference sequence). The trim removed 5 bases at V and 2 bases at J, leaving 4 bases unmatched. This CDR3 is CASSHRGWNYGYTF. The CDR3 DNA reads TGTGCCAGTAGTCACAGGGGGTGGAACTATGGCTACACCTTC.

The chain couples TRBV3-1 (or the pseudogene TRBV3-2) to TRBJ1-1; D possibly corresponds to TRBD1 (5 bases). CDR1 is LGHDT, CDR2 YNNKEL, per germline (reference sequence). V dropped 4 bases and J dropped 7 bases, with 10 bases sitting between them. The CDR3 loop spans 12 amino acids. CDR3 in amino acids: CASSLGRGEAFF. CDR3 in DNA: TGTGCCAGCAGCCTGGGACGGGGTGAAGCTTTCTTT.

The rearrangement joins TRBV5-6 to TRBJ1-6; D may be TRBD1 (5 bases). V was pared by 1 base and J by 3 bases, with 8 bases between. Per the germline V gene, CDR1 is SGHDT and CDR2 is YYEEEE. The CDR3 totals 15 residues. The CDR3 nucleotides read TGTGCCAGCAGCTTGACAGGAGTCTATAATTCACCCCTCCACTTT. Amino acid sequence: CASSLTGVYNSPLHF.

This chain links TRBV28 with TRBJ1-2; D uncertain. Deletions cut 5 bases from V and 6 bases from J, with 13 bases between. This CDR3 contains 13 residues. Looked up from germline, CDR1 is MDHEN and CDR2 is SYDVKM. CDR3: CASSEFSADGYTF. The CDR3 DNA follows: TGTGCCAGCAGTGAGTTCTCCGCCGATGGCTACACCTTC.